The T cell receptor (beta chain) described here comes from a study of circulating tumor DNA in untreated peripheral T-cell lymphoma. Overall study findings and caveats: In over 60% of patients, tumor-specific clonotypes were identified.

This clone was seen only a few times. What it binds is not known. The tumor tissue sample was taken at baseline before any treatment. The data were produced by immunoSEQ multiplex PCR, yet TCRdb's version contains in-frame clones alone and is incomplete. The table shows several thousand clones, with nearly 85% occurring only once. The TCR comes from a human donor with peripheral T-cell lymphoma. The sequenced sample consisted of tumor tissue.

CDR3 DNA sequence: TGCGCCAGCAGCCAAGAAGGGCAACAACTCGGGTGGGAAAAACTGTTTTTT. Translation: CASSQEGQQLGWEKLFF. The chain combines TRBV1 with TRBJ1-4. TRBV1 is a pseudogene. The length of the CDR3 is 17 residues.